These 28 T cell receptor beta chains originate from one sample sequenced in a study of shared clonotypes between healthy human individuals. TCRdb keeps only in-frame clones here, not all; method: immunoSEQ multiplex PCR. This table has 2 million to 2.5 million clones, around 95% appearing once. Sequenced sample: naive CD4+ T cells sorted from blood. Subset indicated: CD45RA+ positively selected. The receptors stem from a man aged 18-30 years in good health.

This chain joins TRBV5-1 and TRBJ2-7; 11 nucleotides agree with TRBD2. With V trimmed by 0 bases and J by 0 bases, 8 bases remained unmatched. This CDR3 contains 18 residues. Germline values: CDR1 SGHRS, CDR2 YFSETQ. The CDR3 DNA follows: TGCGCCAGCAGCTTGGGTCTAGCGGGAGGCCTCTCCTCCTACGAGCAGTACTTC. Residues: CASSLGLAGGLSSYEQYF.

The rearrangement uses TRBV4-1 and TRBJ2-1; D possibly corresponds to TRBD2 (6 bases). This CDR3 has 19 residues. Germline CDR1 and CDR2: MGHRA and YSYEKL. Trimming removed 2 bases from V and 0 bases from J, with 20 bases in between. The CDR3 loop is CASSQLTTRVAASYNEQFF. DNA of the CDR3: TGCGCCAGCAGCCAACTCACAACCCGGGTAGCGGCCTCCTACAATGAGCAGTTCTTC.

This rearrangement joins TRBV27 to TRBJ2-6, with TRBD1 matching over 12 bases. The germline V gene has CDR1 MNHEY and CDR2 SMNVEV (reference sequence). The length of the CDR3 is 17 residues. Trimming took 7 bases from V and 4 from J; bases not matched to a gene: 8. CDR3 region: CASTFGTGGWGANVLTF. As DNA, the CDR3 is TGTGCCAGCACCTTTGGGACAGGGGGCTGGGGGGCCAACGTCCTGACTTTC. The full variable domain, completed using reference TRBV27 and TRBJ2-6, is EAQVTQNPRYLITVTGKKLTVTCSQNMNHEYMSWYRQDPGLGLRQIYYSMNVEVTDKGDVPEGYKVSRKEKRNFPLILESPSPNQTSLYFCASTFGTGGWGANVLTFGAGSRLTVL.

The CDR3 spells CASSLSGRGVWETQYF. The DNA for the CDR3 is TGTGCCAGCAGCTTGTCCGGCAGGGGTGTTTGGGAGACCCAGTACTTC. This chain links TRBV5-4 with TRBJ2-5; TRBD1 is a possible D gene (6 bases). This CDR3 has 16 residues. V was trimmed by 1 base and J by 5 bases, leaving 18 bases between them. In germline, CDR1 is SGHNT, CDR2 YYREEE (reference sequence). Complete variable domain (other parts from reference TRBV5-4 and TRBJ2-5): ETGVTQSPTHLIKTRGQQVTLRCSSQSGHNTVSWYQQALGQGPQFIFQYYREEENGRGNFPPRFSGLQFPNYSSELNVNALELDDSALYLCASSLSGRGVWETQYFGPGTRLLVL.

The V call is TRBV5-4, the J call TRBJ2-2, with D unresolved. Looked up from germline, CDR1 is SGHNT and CDR2 is YYREEE (reference sequence). The ends were cut back, 0 bases at V and 6 bases at J, with 9 bases in the middle. This CDR3 has 14 residues. The CDR3 sequence is CASSLAISPGELFF. The CDR3 region has the DNA TGTGCCAGCAGCTTGGCTATTAGTCCCGGGGAGCTGTTTTTT. The whole variable domain, remainder taken from reference TRBV5-4 and TRBJ2-2, is ETGVTQSPTHLIKTRGQQVTLRCSSQSGHNTVSWYQQALGQGPQFIFQYYREEENGRGNFPPRFSGLQFPNYSSELNVNALELDDSALYLCASSLAISPGELFFGEGSRLTVL.

The rearrangement uses TRBV2 and TRBJ2-7; D not certain. Germline assignment: CDR1 SNHLY and CDR2 FYNNEI. This CDR3 comprises 15 residues. Trimming pared 5 bases from V and 2 bases from J, leaving 16 bases between. CDR3 nucleotides: TGTGCCAGCAGTCCAGTCGTTATCGTTACCTACGAGCAGTACTTC. Translation gives CASSPVVIVTYEQYF.

The count of this clone is one. Other nucleotide sequences in the sample specify the same CDR3. This chain links TRBV27 with TRBJ1-5; 7 nucleotides agree with TRBD1. The CDR3 is 13 residues long. Germline CDR1 reads MNHEY; CDR2 reads SMNVEV (reference sequence). V shed 5 bases and J 6 bases; nucleotides not matched to a gene: 4. The CDR3 DNA follows: TGTGCCAGCAGTCCAGGGGGTGGTCAGCCCCAGCATTTT. It translates to CASSPGGGQPQHF.

Concerning this clone: Distinct nucleotide sequences in the sample also encode this CDR3. The rearrangement joins TRBV19 to TRBJ1-1; 9 positions agree with TRBD1. There are 15 residues in the CDR3. J lost 1 base, V lost 2 bases, and 2 bases had no gene match. Germline CDR1 is LNHDA and CDR2 is SQIVND (reference sequence). The CDR3 reads CASSIPGQGNTEAFF. DNA of the CDR3: TGTGCCAGTAGTATACCGGGACAGGGGAACACTGAAGCTTTCTTT.

The CDR3 bases are TGTGCCAGCAGGAAACGACTAGCGGGAGAGACAGATACGCAGTATTTT. Protein: CASRKRLAGETDTQYF. The chain couples TRBV7-8 to TRBJ2-3, with 12 bases aligning to TRBD2. This CDR3 has 16 amino acids. V lost 6 bases, J lost 3 bases, and 7 bases stayed unmatched. Germline V CDR1 and CDR2: SGHVS, FQNEAQ.

The rearrangement uses TRBV6-1 and TRBJ1-1; 7 bases match TRBD1. Germline V gene sequence: CDR1 MNHNS, CDR2 SASEGT. After removal of 6 bases from V and 0 bases from J, the junction contained 4 bases not matched to a gene. The CDR3 consists of 14 residues. The CDR3 loop reads CASRMTGLNTEAFF. CDR3 in DNA: TGTGCCAGCAGGATGACAGGGCTGAACACTGAAGCTTTCTTT.

The V and J genes are TRBV9 and TRBJ2-2; D remains ambiguous. This CDR3 has 12 residues. V was clipped by 4 bases and J by 3 bases, with 4 bases between them. Germline values: CDR1 SGDLS, CDR2 YYNGEE. The DNA of the CDR3 is TGTGCCAGCAGCACGTACACCGGGGAGCTGTTTTTT. Protein sequence: CASSTYTGELFF.

The chain uses TRBV2 and TRBJ2-7; TRBD1 agrees at 8 bases. The CDR3 is 14 amino acids. The junction had 7 bases not matched to a gene; V was cut back by 6 bases and J by 3 bases. Per the germline V gene, CDR1 is SNHLY and CDR2 is FYNNEI. CDR3 DNA sequence: TGTGCCAGCAGACCGACAGGGGTGGGCTACGAGCAGTACTTC. Amino acids: CASRPTGVGYEQYF.

The rearrangement joins TRBV25-1 to TRBJ2-1; 7 nucleotides agree with TRBD2. V shed 1 base and J 3 bases; nucleotides not matched to a gene: 6. The CDR3 is made up of 16 amino acids. The germline gives CDR1 MGHDK, CDR2 SYGVNS. CDR3 in DNA: TGTGCCAGCAGTGAATTTAGCGGCGGGAGCTACAATGAGCAGTTCTTC. Translating it yields CASSEFSGGSYNEQFF.

The chain combines TRBV29-1 with TRBJ2-7; D unclear. Germline CDR1 is SQVTM and CDR2 is ANQGSEA. CDR3 length equals 10 residues. V lost 2 bases and J lost 5, with 4 bases in between. CDR3 nucleotide sequence: TGCAGCGTTGAACGGGACGAGCAGTACTTC. Amino acids: CSVERDEQYF.

Only one count was recorded for this clone. The sample has other DNA sequences that encode this CDR3 too. CDR3 sequence reads: CASSLRTDNSPLHF. The CDR3 DNA sequence: TGCGCCAGCAGCTTGCGGACAGATAATTCACCCCTCCACTTT. The chain employs TRBV5-1 and TRBJ1-6; a possible D gene is TRBD1 (6 bases). Trimming stripped 1 base from V and 5 bases from J, with 7 bases between. The CDR3 extends over 14 amino acids. From germline, CDR1 is SGHRS and CDR2 YFSETQ.

The chain uses TRBV19 and TRBJ2-1; TRBD2 matches at 10 bases. This CDR3 is built from 14 residues. V shed 7 bases, J shed 5 bases, and the junction held 5 bases outside the gene matches. Germline V lookup: CDR1 LNHDA, CDR2 SQIVND (reference sequence). The CDR3: CASTLSGGNNEQFF. DNA for the CDR3: TGTGCCAGTACCCTTAGCGGGGGGAACAATGAGCAGTTCTTC.

The chain carries TRBV30 and TRBJ2-2; D gene ambiguous. Germline CDR1 and CDR2: GTSNPN and SVGIG (reference sequence). The CDR3 has 13 residues. V was trimmed by 0 bases and J by 14 bases, leaving 16 bases between them. The CDR3 loop reads CAWSVQRAEVLFF. The DNA of the CDR3 is TGTGCCTGGAGTGTACAAAGGGCAGAGGTCCTGTTTTTT.

This chain joins TRBV5-4 and TRBJ1-2; maybe TRBD1 (5 bases). V was shortened by 9 bases and J by 7 bases, with 31 bases between the two germline ends. This CDR3 region has 17 residues. CDR1 SGHNT and CDR2 YYREEE come from the germline V gene (reference sequence). The DNA for the CDR3 is TGTGCCACCCCGGCCGCCCCAGGGACGTCGGACTTAGGTGGCTACACCTTC. Its protein is CATPAAPGTSDLGGYTF.

The chain uses TRBV30 and TRBJ2-1, with TRBD1 as a possible D gene (5 bases). V was pared by 5 bases and J by 6 bases, with 17 bases between. This CDR3 spans 14 amino acids. Germline V CDR1 and CDR2: GTSNPN, SVGIG (reference sequence). CDR3 DNA sequence: TGTGCCTGGGATACAGGCTTCTTCTCCAATGAGCAGTTCTTC. Translated: CAWDTGFFSNEQFF.

This rearrangement joins TRBV7-2 to TRBJ2-6; D is ambiguous. CDR1 is SGHTA, CDR2 FQGNSA, per germline. V was cut by 2 bases and J by 2 bases, with 7 bases left in between. The CDR3 loop spans 15 amino acids. The DNA for the CDR3 is TGTGCCAGCAGCTTATCAGATGCTGGGGCCAACGTCCTGACTTTC. Encoded protein: CASSLSDAGANVLTF.

This rearrangement joins TRBV6-6 to TRBJ2-6; D is uncertain. The CDR3 spans 14 residues. Per the germline V gene, CDR1 is MNHNY and CDR2 is SVGAGI (reference sequence). The ends were cut back, 6 bases at V and 0 bases at J, with 6 bases in the middle. CDR3 nucleotide sequence: TGTGCCAGCAGCCCAGGCTCTGGGGCCAACGTCCTGACTTTC. The encoded protein is CASSPGSGANVLTF.

Notes on this clone: Additional DNA sequences in this sample encode the identical CDR3. The CDR3 protein is CASSSGQGNYGYTF. DNA of the CDR3: TGCGCCAGCAGTTCAGGACAGGGAAACTATGGCTACACCTTC. The chain links TRBV5-1 to TRBJ1-2; 8 bases line up with TRBD1. J lost 2 bases, V lost 5 bases, and 5 bases had no gene match. CDR1 SGHRS and CDR2 YFSETQ come from the germline V gene. The CDR3 is 14 residues long.

V gene TRBV6-5 combines with J gene TRBJ1-1, with D possibly matching TRBD1 (5 bases). This CDR3 has 15 residues. Trimming took off 5 bases at V and 0 bases at J, with 13 bases between the two ends. Germline CDR1 is MNHEY and CDR2 is SVGAGI. The CDR3 region is CASSRSGLLNTEAFF. CDR3 bases: TGTGCCAGCAGTCGCTCGGGACTCTTGAACACTGAAGCTTTCTTT.

Concerning this clone itself: A junction boundary mismatches the germline segment, possibly from a read error. This rearrangement joins TRBV14 to TRBJ1-2, with 7 bases aligning to TRBD1. This CDR3 contains 13 residues. Germline V gene sequence: CDR1 SGHDN, CDR2 FVKESK. The CDR3 DNA follows: TGTGCCAGCAGCCAATGTTACAGGGGAAGAGGGGAATTC. This gives the protein CASSQCYRGRGEF.

This clone has a single count. The identical CDR3 is also encoded by other nucleotide sequences in the sample. The chain employs TRBV7-9 and TRBJ1-1; the D gene is possibly TRBD1 (5 bases). V lost 3 bases and J 2 bases, leaving 7 bases between the germline ends. The CDR3 runs 13 residues. Germline values: CDR1 SEHNR, CDR2 FQNEAQ (reference sequence). The CDR3 DNA is TGTGCCAGCAGCTTCCAGGGAAACACTGAAGCTTTCTTT. Translating gives CASSFQGNTEAFF.

The chain employs TRBV5-1 and TRBJ2-6; 7 nucleotides align to TRBD1. The V gene's germline CDR1 is SGHRS and CDR2 YFSETQ. Trimming took 6 bases from V and 0 from J; bases not matched to a gene: 15. The CDR3 is 19 residues long. CDR3 protein: CASNPTPGRGFSGANVLTF. For the CDR3, the DNA is TGCGCCAGCAACCCCACCCCAGGCAGGGGGTTCTCTGGGGCCAACGTCCTGACTTTC.

The CDR3 is CASSLSRANSPLHF. Here the CDR3 DNA reads TGTGCCAGCAGCTTGTCCCGAGCGAATTCACCCCTCCACTTT. The J gene is TRBJ1-6, the V gene TRBV5-6; D gene unclear. V shed 1 base and J shed 7 bases, with 9 bases lying between them. This CDR3 is 14 amino acids long. Per the germline V gene, CDR1 is SGHDT and CDR2 is YYEEEE.

This clone appeared once. The V call is TRBV25-1, the J call TRBJ2-7; D is undetermined. The CDR3 has 18 residues. Germline V CDR1 and CDR2: MGHDK, SYGVNS. The ends were cut back, 3 bases at V and 0 bases at J, with 21 bases in the middle. The CDR3, as DNA: TGTGCCAGCAGTGAGTCCCTGAGATGGCAGCGAAGCTCCTACGAGCAGTACTTC. Translating gives CASSESLRWQRSSYEQYF.